Listed here are 12 T cell receptor beta chains from one sample, sequenced in a study of radiotherapy plus CTLA-4 blockade in lung cancer. Sequencing used immunoSEQ multiplex PCR; TCRdb keeps in-frame clones, though not all of them. The table records 20,000 to 25,000 clones, about two thirds of them present only once. Sample: peripheral blood, taken from a patient treated with radiotherapy plus ipilimumab. These receptors all stem from a human donor with non-small cell lung cancer whose response to radiotherapy plus ipilimumab could not be evaluated.

This clone occurred a few times. V usage is TRBV6-1 and J usage is TRBJ2-7, with TRBD1 matching 10 bases. The CDR3 length is 14 residues. Germline lookup yields CDR1 MNHNS and CDR2 SASEGT. Trimming at V came to 5 bases and at J to 6 bases, leaving 7 bases not matched to a gene. The CDR3 DNA reads as TGTGCCAGCAGTTATAGGACAGGGGGTTCCGAGCAGTACTTC. Translation: CASSYRTGGSEQYF.

The CDR3 bases are TGTGCCAGCAGCTTCGGGACAGGGGGCGTAAATGAGCAGTTCTTC. This translates into CASSFGTGGVNEQFF. This chain uses TRBV11-2 with TRBJ2-1, with 12 bases identical to TRBD1. In germline, CDR1 is SGHAT, CDR2 FQNNGV. The CDR3 loop spans 15 amino acids. V lost 3 bases, J lost 7 bases, and 4 bases stayed unmatched.

In this sample, this clone turned up a few times. The rearrangement links TRBV10-3 to TRBJ1-4; tentatively, D is TRBD1 (5 bases). Germline CDR1 ENHRY, CDR2 SYGVKD. The CDR3 has 16 amino acids. Deletions cut 0 bases from V and 5 bases from J, with 13 bases between. The DNA of the CDR3 is TGTGCCATCAGTGAGTCGGTTCATTCAGGGAATGAAAAACTGTTTTTT. Amino acids: CAISESVHSGNEKLFF.

This clone was recorded only once. The rearrangement uses TRBV5-1 and TRBJ2-7; 12 positions agree with TRBD1. This CDR3 is built from 18 residues. CDR1 and CDR2 from the germline V gene are SGHRS and YFSETQ. V lost 0 bases to trimming and J lost 5 bases; unmatched junction nucleotides: 12. The CDR3 loop is CASSLVGDRGRFTHEQYF. CDR3 coding DNA: TGCGCCAGCAGCTTGGTGGGGGACAGGGGGCGTTTTACCCACGAGCAGTACTTC.

This clone was seen a few times. The chain recombines TRBV9 with TRBJ2-3, with 8 nucleotides matching TRBD2. Germline CDR1 is SGDLS and CDR2 is YYNGEE. Germline trimming cut 3 bases from V and 5 bases from J; bases unmatched to any gene: 14. The CDR3 has 17 residues. The CDR3 sequence: CASSEPSGGRLRDTQYF. The CDR3 bases are TGTGCCAGCAGCGAGCCCTCGGGCGGGAGGTTGAGAGATACGCAGTATTTT.

The rearrangement uses TRBV5-4 and TRBJ2-7; maybe TRBD2 (5 bases). The germline V and J ends were trimmed by 2 bases and 9 bases, with 15 bases remaining between them. Germline V CDR1 and CDR2: SGHNT, YYREEE (reference sequence). This CDR3 is 13 amino acids long. This CDR3 reads CASSFKQAEVQYF. CDR3 nucleotides: TGTGCCAGCAGCTTTAAGCAGGCGGAGGTGCAGTACTTC.

The V and J genes are TRBV4-3 and TRBJ2-6; D call uncertain. This CDR3 comprises 16 residues. Trimming left V 1 base short and J 1 base short, with 8 bases between. The germline gives CDR1 LGHNA, CDR2 YSLEER. As DNA, the CDR3 is TGCGCCAGCAGCCAAGTCTCAGGTTCTGGGGCCAACGTCCTGACTTTC. This sequence encodes CASSQVSGSGANVLTF.

In this sample, this clone turned up a few times. The chain carries TRBV5-4 and TRBJ1-2, with D tentatively TRBD1 (6 bases). Deletions cut 4 bases from V and 4 bases from J, with 14 bases between. The germline V gene has CDR1 SGHNT and CDR2 YYREEE (reference sequence). This CDR3 spans 14 amino acids. CDR3 sequence (DNA): TGTGCCAGCAGCGCCGACAGGCGGGTCTATGGCTACACCTTC. Translated, it gives CASSADRRVYGYTF.

The chain is built from TRBV6-5 and TRBJ1-2; the match to TRBD1 covers 8 bases. The CDR3 extends over 12 amino acids. From germline, CDR1 is MNHEY and CDR2 SVGAGI. V shed 6 bases, J shed 7 bases, and the junction held 4 bases outside the gene matches. DNA for the CDR3: TGTGCCAGCAGGACAGGGGAGAGTGGCTACACCTTC. This sequence encodes CASRTGESGYTF.

The CDR3 spells CASSLGLTDTQYF. For the CDR3, the DNA is TGTGCCAGCAGCTTAGGACTGACAGATACGCAGTATTTT. V is TRBV7-2 and J is TRBJ2-3; D is uncertain. Germline loops: CDR1 SGHTA, CDR2 FQGNSA. This CDR3 is 13 amino acids long. V lost 1 base to trimming and J lost 3 bases, with 5 bases between them.

The chain recombines TRBV6-5 with TRBJ1-2, with 12 bases matching TRBD1. This CDR3 region has 15 residues. V dropped 5 bases and J dropped 6; count of bases not matched to a gene: 7. CDR1 is MNHEY and CDR2 is SVGAGI in the germline V gene. CDR3 DNA sequence: TGTGCCAGCAGTATGAATCGGGACAGGGGGCATGGCTACACCTTC. Its translation is CASSMNRDRGHGYTF.

The chain is built from TRBV5-1 and TRBJ2-1, with TRBD2 matching 13 bases. J was trimmed by 12 bases and V by 4 bases; bases with no gene match: 10. Germline CDR1 reads SGHRS; CDR2 reads YFSETQ. The CDR3 consists of 15 residues. CDR3 DNA sequence: TGCGCCAGCAGCAAAACTAGCGGGAGGGCCGGAAGGCAGTTCTTC. It translates to CASSKTSGRAGRQFF.